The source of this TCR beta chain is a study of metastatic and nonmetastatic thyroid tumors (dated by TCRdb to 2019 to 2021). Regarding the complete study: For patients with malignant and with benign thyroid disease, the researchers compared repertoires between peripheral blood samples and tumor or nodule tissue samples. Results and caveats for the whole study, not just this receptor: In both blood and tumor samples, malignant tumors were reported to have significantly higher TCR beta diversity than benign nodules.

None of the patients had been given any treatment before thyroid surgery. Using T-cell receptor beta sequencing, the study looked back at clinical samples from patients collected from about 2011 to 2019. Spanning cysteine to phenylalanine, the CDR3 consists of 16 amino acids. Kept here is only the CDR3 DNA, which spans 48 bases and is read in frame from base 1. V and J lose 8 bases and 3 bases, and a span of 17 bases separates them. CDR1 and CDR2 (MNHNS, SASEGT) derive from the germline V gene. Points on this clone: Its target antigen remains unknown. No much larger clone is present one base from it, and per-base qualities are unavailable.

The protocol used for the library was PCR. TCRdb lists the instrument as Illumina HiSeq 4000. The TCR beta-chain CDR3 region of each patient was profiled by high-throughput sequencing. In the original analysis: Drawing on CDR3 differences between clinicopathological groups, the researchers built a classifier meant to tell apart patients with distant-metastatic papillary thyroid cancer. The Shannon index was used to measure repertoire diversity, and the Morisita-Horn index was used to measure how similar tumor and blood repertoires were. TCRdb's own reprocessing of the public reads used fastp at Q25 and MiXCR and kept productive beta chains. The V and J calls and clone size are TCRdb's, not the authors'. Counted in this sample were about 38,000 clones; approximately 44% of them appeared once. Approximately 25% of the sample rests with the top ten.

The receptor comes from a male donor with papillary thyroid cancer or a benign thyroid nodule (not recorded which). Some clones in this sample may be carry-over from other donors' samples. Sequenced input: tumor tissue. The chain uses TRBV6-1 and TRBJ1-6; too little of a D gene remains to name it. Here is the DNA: TGTGCCAGCGCCAGCGGCAGGCCCCTCTATAATTCACCCCTCCACTTT. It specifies CASASGRPLYNSPLHF.